The T cell receptor (beta chain) under discussion was sequenced for a study of shared clonotypes between healthy human individuals. An assay was performed, and its level was deep. Method: immunoSEQ multiplex PCR; TCRdb's copy keeps in-frame clones and lacks some. The table lists approximately 470,000 clones, 81% of them singletons. Germline V lookup: CDR1 SEHNR, CDR2 FQNEAQ (reference sequence). This CDR3 has 17 amino acids. Germline trimming cut 3 bases from V and 4 bases from J; bases unmatched to any gene: 7. Comments on this clone: Its antigen remains unknown.

Study results and limitations: Clonotype sharing levels among donors were expected to vary with sequencing depth.

Samples left unsorted employed approximately 83 million PBMCs for genomic DNA. The TCR was taken from a woman aged 40 to 49 in good health. Some clones in this sample may be carry-over from other donors' samples. V gene TRBV7-9 combines with J gene TRBJ2-3; TRBD2 matches 13 bases. Sample: PBMCs. The CDR3 is CASSFGTSGILSDTQYF. As DNA, the CDR3 is TGTGCCAGCAGCTTCGGGACTAGCGGGATATTATCAGATACGCAGTATTTT.